The 9 T cell receptor beta chains reported below all come from one sample, sequenced in a study of identical twins. MiXCR was run by TCRdb on the 5' RACE reads, yielding one entry per CDR3 protein. In the table there are about 280,000 distinct CDR3 sequences, under 9.5% of which are singletons. The sample was also linked to a second study, of yellow fever vaccine responses in identical twins.

Source material: memory (CD45RO+) T cells sorted from blood. The receptor source for this set is a young woman in good health.

This clonotype occurred many times. This rearrangement joins TRBV7-2 to TRBJ2-7, with 8 bases that match TRBD1. CDR3 length: 14 residues. Germline lookup yields CDR1 SGHTA and CDR2 FQGNSA. The ends lost 5 bases at V and 6 bases at J; junction bases unmatched: 9. The CDR3: CASSLGRGLSEQYV. The CDR3 coding sequence is TGTGCCAGCAGCCTCGGCAGGGGGCTTTCCGAGCAGTACGTC.

This clonotype was seen a handful of times. The chain recombines TRBV20-1 with TRBJ1-1; D is uncertain. Germline values: CDR1 DFQATT, CDR2 SNEGSKA (reference sequence). The CDR3 runs to 13 residues. V lost 3 bases to trimming and J lost 0 bases, with 8 bases between them. The CDR3 DNA follows: TGCAGTGCTAGGGGTTATTTGAACACTGAAGCTTTCTTT. Amino acid sequence: CSARGYLNTEAFF.

This clonotype was observed at least ten times. The rearrangement joins TRBV7-2 to TRBJ2-3; D remains ambiguous. CDR1 and CDR2 from the germline V gene are SGHTA and FQGNSA. V lost 1 base to trimming and J lost 1 base, with 3 bases between them. This CDR3 has 13 residues. Here the CDR3 reads CASSLDRTDTQYF. The DNA of the CDR3 is TGTGCCAGCAGCTTAGATCGCACAGATACGCAGTATTTT.

This clonotype was found a few times. V usage is TRBV4-2 and J usage is TRBJ2-3; 12 bases agree with TRBD2. The CDR3 is 19 residues long. Germline loops: CDR1 LGHNA, CDR2 YNFKEQ. V lost 4 bases and J lost 1; bases outside the gene matches: 12. The chain's CDR3 is CASSPLGLAGGPRTDTQYF. CDR3 DNA: TGTGCCAGCAGCCCGTTAGGGCTAGCGGGGGGGCCTCGCACAGATACGCAGTATTTT.

This clonotype was detected many times. The V call is TRBV7-9, the J call TRBJ1-4, with 7 nucleotides matching TRBD1. Germline V CDR1 and CDR2: SEHNR, FQNEAQ (reference sequence). V shed 5 bases, J shed 3 bases, and the junction held 9 bases outside the gene matches. This CDR3 is 16 amino acids long. This CDR3 is CASSQTGRGSNEKLFF. In nucleotides, the CDR3 is TGTGCCAGCAGCCAGACAGGGAGGGGGTCTAATGAAAAACTGTTTTTT. The full variable domain, its missing parts supplied by reference TRBV7-9 and TRBJ1-4, is DTGVSQNPRHKITKRGQNVTFRCDPISEHNRLYWYRQTLGQGPEFLTYFQNEAQLEKSRLLSDRFSAERPKGSFSTLEIQRTEQGDSAMYLCASSQTGRGSNEKLFFGSGTQLSVL.

V gene TRBV13 combines with J gene TRBJ2-5, with 13 positions matching TRBD2. The CDR3 is 15 amino acids. V dropped 3 bases and J dropped 3; count of bases not matched to a gene: 1. In germline, CDR1 is PRHDT, CDR2 FYEKMQ (reference sequence). The DNA of the CDR3 is TGTGCCAGCAGCTTGGGGACTAGCGGGGAAGAGACCCAGTACTTC. Protein product: CASSLGTSGEETQYF.

Here the CDR3 DNA reads TGTGCCAGCTCAACGACAGGGATCGAGCAGTACTTC. It encodes CASSTTGIEQYF. This chain connects TRBV18 to TRBJ2-7; TRBD1 matches at 7 bases. There are 12 residues in the CDR3. Germline CDR1 is KGHSH and CDR2 is LQKENI. Trimming cost V 5 bases and J 6 bases; bases outside gene matches: 4.

This clonotype was seen many times. This rearrangement joins TRBV5-1 to TRBJ1-6; 8 bases are a match to TRBD1. With V trimmed by 4 bases and J by 8 bases, 2 bases remained unmatched. Looked up from germline, CDR1 is SGHRS and CDR2 is YFSETQ. The CDR3 extends over 13 amino acids. CDR3 sequence: CASSQGADSPLHF. Written as DNA, the CDR3 is TGCGCCAGCAGCCAGGGGGCTGATTCACCCCTCCACTTT.

This clonotype was observed a handful of times. The chain recombines TRBV6-1 with TRBJ2-1; no clear D gene. Trimming shortened V by 4 bases and J by 0 bases, and 7 bases separated the two germline ends. The CDR3 is made up of 14 amino acids. CDR1 is MNHNS, CDR2 SASEGT, per germline. The CDR3 region is CASSVSLSYNEQFF. The DNA for the CDR3 is TGTGCCAGCAGTGTAAGTCTCTCCTACAATGAGCAGTTCTTC.